Presented here are 8 T cell receptor beta chains from one specimen sequenced in a study of technical replicates of blood from a handful of donors (dated by TCRdb to the late 2010s). The method was the immunoSEQ multiplex PCR assay. TCRdb holds this immuneACCESS table with in-frame rearrangements only. Some clones are missing; in checked studies, unresolved V genes explain under half, and the rest has no known cause. The sample profile shows more than 65,000 clones; around nine tenths of them were found once. The ten largest clones represent about 4.5% of the sample. The sample consisted of PBMCs. The receptors derive from a human donor in good health. Some clones in this sample may be carry-over from other donors' samples.

This sequence joins TRBV19 and TRBJ1-5; perhaps TRBD1 as D (5 bases). Trimming took off 4 bases at V and 6 bases at J, with 16 bases between the two ends. The CDR3 contains 15 residues. Germline V gene sequence: CDR1 LNHDA, CDR2 SQIVND (reference sequence). CDR3 nucleotides: TGTGCCAGTAGTACCCTGGAGGGAGGGGCTCAGCCCCAGCATTTT. Encoded protein: CASSTLEGGAQPQHF.

This clone has a handful of counts. The rearrangement uses TRBV2 and TRBJ2-3; a weak D match, TRBD1 (6 bases). CDR1 SNHLY and CDR2 FYNNEI come from the germline V gene. Trimming removed 3 bases from V and 2 bases from J, with 9 bases in between. The CDR3 has 14 amino acids. Written as DNA, the CDR3 is TGTGCCAGCAGTGATACAGGGTTCACAGATACGCAGTATTTT. Protein: CASSDTGFTDTQYF.

The J gene is TRBJ2-3, the V gene TRBV2; 9 nucleotides match TRBD1. The trim removed 6 bases at V and 5 bases at J, leaving 12 bases unmatched. The CDR3 is 16 amino acids. The germline gives CDR1 SNHLY, CDR2 FYNNEI. The CDR3 reads CASRVGLQGAVDTQYF. CDR3 in DNA: TGTGCCAGCAGAGTGGGCCTACAGGGGGCAGTAGATACGCAGTATTTT.

The V call is TRBV10-2, the J call TRBJ2-7; a weak D match, TRBD2 (7 bases). The germline V and J ends were trimmed by 8 bases and 6 bases, with 17 bases remaining between them. From germline, CDR1 is WSHSY and CDR2 SAAADI. This CDR3 has 13 residues. The CDR3 DNA sequence: TGCGCCAGCGGCGGGGGCACTGTCACCGAGCAGTACTTC. This sequence encodes CASGGGTVTEQYF.

This clone was seen a single time. The chain employs TRBV5-1 and TRBJ1-2, with D maybe TRBD1 (5 bases). Germline V gives CDR1 SGHRS, CDR2 YFSETQ. The CDR3 sequence is 14 residues long. Trimming removed 4 bases at V and 3 bases at J, with 13 bases between. CDR3 bases: TGCGCCAGCAGCCCCTTCGGGGGTGACTATGGCTACACCTTC. Translating it yields CASSPFGGDYGYTF.

CDR3 DNA: TGTGCCAGCAGCTTAGCCGGGACAAACAATGAGCAGTTCTTC. Translating gives CASSLAGTNNEQFF. The chain combines TRBV7-7 with TRBJ2-1; D perhaps matches TRBD1 (6 bases). Germline V lookup: CDR1 SSHAT, CDR2 FNYEAQ (reference sequence). With 0 bases removed from V and 5 bases from J, the gap between germline ends came to 8 bases. This CDR3 spans 14 amino acids.

The gene calls are TRBV27 and TRBJ2-7; 10 nucleotides match TRBD1. Germline CDR1 MNHEY, CDR2 SMNVEV (reference sequence). This CDR3 is 14 amino acids long. Losses at the gene ends were 4 bases for V and 7 bases for J; bases not matched to a gene: 7. The DNA for the CDR3 is TGTGCCAGCAGTTCCTGGGACAGGGGTAGGGAGCAGTACTTC. Translation gives CASSSWDRGREQYF.

The CDR3 region is CASRGTGGAYEQYF. The CDR3 bases are TGTGCCAGCAGGGGGACAGGGGGCGCCTACGAGCAGTACTTC. The chain uses TRBV2 and TRBJ2-7; 12 bases match TRBD1. CDR3 length: 14 amino acids. The ends lost 6 bases at V and 2 bases at J; junction bases unmatched: 2. Germline lookup yields CDR1 SNHLY and CDR2 FYNNEI.